The clone carrying this T cell receptor beta chain was seen many times. Its target is not known. This specimen comes from a study of T cells in Graves' hyperthyroidism and ophthalmopathy. Overall study findings and caveats: Most thyroid clonotypes that were expanded above 0.001 also turned up in blood. The model's output predicted ophthalmopathy at a median of roughly 6 months prior to onset. From stable hyperthyroidism, ophthalmopathy was separated by a 13 V-J model.

V gave up 1 base and J gave up 1 base, with 17 bases separating them. Per the germline V gene, CDR1 is SGHTA and CDR2 is FQGNSA. CDR3 length equals 18 residues. Lactation, pregnancy, other autoimmune disease or uncontrolled infection led to exclusion of patients. Using RNA transcripts as the source, TCR beta CDR3 regions were amplified. TCR CDR3 regions were first amplified by RT-PCR with HTBI primers. TCRdb itself ran the multiplex PCR reads through MiXCR, one entry per CDR3 protein. The data show 560,000 or so distinct CDR3 sequences, just under 20% seen once. This TCR came from a man in his forties with Graves' ophthalmopathy. The chain combines TRBV7-2 with TRBJ1-3; D not certain. The material sequenced was blood. The CDR3: CASSLGALQRASGNTIYF. In DNA form, the CDR3 reads TGTGCCAGCAGCTTAGGGGCGCTACAGCGAGCGTCTGGAAACACCATATATTTT.